This is a list of T cell receptor beta chains from one sample in a study of blood T cell repertoires in COVID-19. Using immunoSEQ multiplex PCR, the repertoire was profiled, and TCRdb retains in-frame clones only, with some absent. Among hundreds of thousands of clones, approximately 86% were seen once, and the ten largest hold 1.5% to 2%. Sequences were obtained from peripheral blood. All receptors derive from a woman in her sixties who had recovered from COVID-19. The CDR3 runs from the conserved cysteine through the conserved F or W. A D gene is named only where the DNA matches it firmly. Clone size is given for some rows only: seen once, a few or many times, or a class if the clone is expanded.

abundance | d_gene | j_gene | v_gene | CDR3nt | CDR3aa
- | TRBD1 | TRBJ2-1 | TRBV24-1 | TGTGCCACCAGTGGGCGGCCGACAGGGGGGAGGGTCGATACCTACAATGAGCAGTTCTTC | CATSGRPTGGRVDTYNEQFF
- | TRBD2 | TRBJ2-2 | TRBV5-1 | TGCGCCAGCAGCTCGACGACTAGCGGGCCGACCGGGGAGCTGTTTTTT | CASSSTTSGPTGELFF
- | TRBD1 | TRBJ1-5 | TRBV28 | TGTGCCAGCAGTTCCCGCAGGGGGGTTAGTCAGCCCCAGCATTTT | CASSSRRGVSQPQHF
- | TRBD2 | TRBJ2-1 | TRBV4-2 | TGTGCCAGCAGCCAACTAGCGGGGGGATACAATGAGCAGTTCTTC | CASSQLAGGYNEQFF
- | TRBD1 | TRBJ2-2 | TRBV7-9 | TGTGCCAGCAGCTTGAGAGGGACAGGGGAAGAGAAGACCGGGGAGCTGTTTTTT | CASSLRGTGEEKTGELFF
- | - | TRBJ1-1 | TRBV11-2 | TGTGCCAGCAGCCCACGACAGGACGGGGACACTGAAGCTTTCTTT | CASSPRQDGDTEAFF
once | - | TRBJ1-5 | TRBV3-1/TRBV3-2 | TGTGCCAGCAGCCAAGATCTTATAAATCAGCCCCAGCATTTT | CASSQDLINQPQHF
once | TRBD2 | TRBJ2-3 | TRBV18 | TGTGCCAGCTCACCACCGGGTCAGCGGGGAGATACGCAGTATTTT | CASSPPGQRGDTQYF
- | TRBD1 | TRBJ2-1 | TRBV6-6 | TGTGCCAGCAGCAGACCCGGGACAGGGGATTATGAGCAGTTCTTC | CASSRPGTGDYEQFF
- | - | TRBJ2-5 | TRBV5-1 | TGCGCCAGCAGCTTGGCGTCCGGAGGGATGTCAGAGACCCAGTACTTC | CASSLASGGMSETQYF
few | - | TRBJ1-1 | TRBV2 | TGTGCCAGCAGTTCAATGGGGAGGATGAACACTGAAGCTTTCTTT | CASSSMGRMNTEAFF
- | - | TRBJ2-1 | TRBV3-1/TRBV3-2 | TGTGCCAGCAGCCAAGTCCCACTTACCTACAATGAGCAGTTCTTC | CASSQVPLTYNEQFF
- | - | TRBJ1-1 | TRBV28 | TGTGCCAGCACTTTACCCCTCACAGCCTTCTCGCGTAACACTGAAGCTTTCTTT | CASTLPLTAFSRNTEAFF
- | - | TRBJ1-5 | TRBV4-2 | TGTGCCAGCAGCCCAAGACCCGGGGGGGGCAATCAGCCCCAGCATTTT | CASSPRPGGGNQPQHF
- | - | TRBJ2-7 | TRBV12-3/TRBV12-4 | TGTGCCAGCACGGGGGACTCCTACGAGCAGTACTTC | CASTGDSYEQYF
- | TRBD1 | TRBJ1-3 | TRBV6-5 | TGTGCCAGCTGCTCTGGACAGGCAGGAAACACCATATATTTT | CASCSGQAGNTIYF
- | TRBD1 | TRBJ1-2 | TRBV27 | TGTGCCAGCAGCCAGACAGGGGGCTTTGGCTACACCTTC | CASSQTGGFGYTF